The 5 T cell receptor beta chains in this list originate from one sample, sequenced in a study of regulatory T cells in long-lasting Graves disease. Stated time point: newly diagnosed GD, antithyroid drugs for less than 3 months. RNA from PBMCs was the source of the TCR library. TCR beta libraries were built with iRepertoire HTBI primers and Arm-PCR of CDR3 regions. One entry per CDR3 protein results from TCRdb running MiXCR on the multiplex PCR reads. Of approximately 540,000 distinct CDR3 sequences listed, about 12% are singletons. The same sample was also studied in work on T cells in Graves' hyperthyroidism and ophthalmopathy.

The sequenced sample was peripheral blood mononuclear cells (PBMCs), obtained at new diagnosis, from a patient treated with antithyroid drugs. These receptors all stem from a woman in her 30s with Graves disease.

V usage is TRBV29-1 and J usage is TRBJ2-7, with D possibly being TRBD1 (6 bases). The V gene's germline CDR1 is SQVTM and CDR2 ANQGSEA. V was trimmed by 4 bases and J by 0 bases, leaving 10 bases between them. This CDR3 has 13 residues. The DNA of the CDR3 is TGCAGCGTTGCACGACAGGCCTCCTACGAGCAGTACTTC. Protein sequence: CSVARQASYEQYF.

The J gene is TRBJ2-5, the V gene TRBV19; tentative D call: TRBD2 (5 bases). The germline gives CDR1 LNHDA, CDR2 SQIVND (reference sequence). This CDR3 is built from 14 residues. Trimming cost V 5 bases and J 5 bases, with 15 bases left between them. CDR3 in DNA: TGTGCCAGTAGTTCTCTTTACCCGGGGGAGACCCAGTACTTC. Translating it yields CASSSLYPGETQYF.

Worth noting for this clonotype: A much larger clone differs from this one at a single base, so this may be a read error. V is TRBV6-2 or TRBV6-3 and J is TRBJ2-1; 9 nucleotides agree with TRBD2. Germline V gene lookup returns CDR1 MNHEY and CDR2 SVGEGT. J was trimmed by 7 bases and V by 5 bases; bases with no gene match: 18. The CDR3 runs to 18 residues. CDR3: CASSKRIRLAEGGNEQFF. The CDR3 coding sequence is TGTGCCAGCAGTAAAAGGATTCGACTAGCGGAAGGGGGAAATGAGCAGTTCTTC.

This clonotype was seen ten or more times. V is TRBV6-5 and J is TRBJ1-5; 7 bases agree with TRBD1. V lost 4 bases to trimming and J lost 4 bases; unmatched junction nucleotides: 13. The CDR3 spans 17 residues. Germline CDR1 is MNHEY and CDR2 is SVGAGI. CDR3 sequence reads: CASSSNLKGGLNQPQHF. The DNA for the CDR3 is TGTGCCAGCAGTTCCAACCTGAAAGGGGGCTTGAATCAGCCCCAGCATTTT.

This clonotype was recorded at least ten times. This chain links TRBV27 with TRBJ2-7; D is unclear. The CDR3 totals 12 residues. V lost 6 bases to trimming and J lost 5 bases, with 11 bases between them. Germline-derived CDR1 and CDR2 are MNHEY and SMNVEV (reference sequence). The CDR3 here is CASSHTVHEQYF. CDR3 nucleotide sequence: TGTGCCAGCAGCCATACCGTCCACGAGCAGTACTTC.